This T cell receptor beta chain was obtained from a study of T cell changes during pregnancy in multiple sclerosis. Measured with immunoSEQ multiplex PCR; TCRdb has only the in-frame clones, and not every one. The sample contains 41,000 or so clones, 90% of which appear only once. This CDR3 spans 11 amino acids. The germline V and J ends were trimmed by 7 bases and 5 bases, with 5 bases remaining between them. The germline CDR1 and CDR2 sequences are LNHDA and SQIVND (reference sequence). This chain links TRBV19 with TRBJ2-2; D remains ambiguous. The receptor was derived from a female donor with multiple sclerosis, enrolled in a pregnancy study. The sequencing used CD8+ T cells from peripheral blood mononuclear cells, collected in the third trimester of pregnancy. CDR3 nucleotide sequence: TGTGCCAGTACCCAGACCGGGGAGCTGTTTTTT. Its protein is CASTQTGELFF. The complete variable domain, with remaining parts taken from reference TRBV19 and TRBJ2-2, reads DGGITQSPKYLFRKEGQNVTLSCEQNLNHDAMYWYRQDPGQGLRLIYYSQIVNDFQKGDIAEGYSVSREKKESFPLTVTSAQKNPTAFYLCASTQTGELFFGEGSRLTVL.